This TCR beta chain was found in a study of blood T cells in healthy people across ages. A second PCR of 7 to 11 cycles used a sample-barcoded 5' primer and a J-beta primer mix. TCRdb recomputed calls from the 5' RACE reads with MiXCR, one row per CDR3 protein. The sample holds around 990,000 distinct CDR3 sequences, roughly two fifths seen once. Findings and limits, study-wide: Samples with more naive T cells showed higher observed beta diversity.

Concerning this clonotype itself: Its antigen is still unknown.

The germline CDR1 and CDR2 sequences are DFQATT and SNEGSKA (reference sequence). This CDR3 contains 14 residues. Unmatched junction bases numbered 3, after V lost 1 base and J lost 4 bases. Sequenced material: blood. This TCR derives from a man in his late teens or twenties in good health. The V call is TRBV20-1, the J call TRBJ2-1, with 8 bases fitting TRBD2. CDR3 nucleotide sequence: TGCAGTGCTAGAGTAGCGGGACGGTACAATGAGCAGTTCTTC. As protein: CSARVAGRYNEQFF.